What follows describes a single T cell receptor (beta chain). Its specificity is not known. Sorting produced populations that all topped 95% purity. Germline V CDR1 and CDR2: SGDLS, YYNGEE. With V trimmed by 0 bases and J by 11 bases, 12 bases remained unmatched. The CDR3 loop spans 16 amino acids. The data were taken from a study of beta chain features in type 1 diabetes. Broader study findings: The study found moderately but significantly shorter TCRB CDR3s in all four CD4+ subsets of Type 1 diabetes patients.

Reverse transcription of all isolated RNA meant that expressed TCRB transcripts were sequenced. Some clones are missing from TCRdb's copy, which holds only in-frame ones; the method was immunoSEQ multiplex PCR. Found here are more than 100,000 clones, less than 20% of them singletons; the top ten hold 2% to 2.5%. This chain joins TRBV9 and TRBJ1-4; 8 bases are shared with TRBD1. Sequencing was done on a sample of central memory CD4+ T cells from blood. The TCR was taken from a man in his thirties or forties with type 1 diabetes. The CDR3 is CASSVVEARGLVKLFF. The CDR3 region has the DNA TGTGCCAGCAGCGTAGTAGAGGCCAGGGGGCTCGTTAAACTGTTTTTT. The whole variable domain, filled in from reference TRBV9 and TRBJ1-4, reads DSGVTQTPKHLITATGQRVTLRCSPRSGDLSVYWYQQSLDQGLQFLIQYYNGEERAKGNILERFSAQQFPDLHSELNLSSLELGDSALYFCASSVVEARGLVKLFFGSGTQLSVL.